This T cell receptor beta chain was sequenced for a study of T cell responses to AZD1222 COVID-19 vaccine. General study findings and limits: White British people made up most donors, females outnumbered males, and clonal diversity was possibly underestimated. Spike regions recognized by vaccine-associated CD4 TCRs spanned the protein, led by 160-218 and 743-854. Recipients of AZD1222 seropositive at baseline numbered only 5 or 6.

Of note for this clone: What it binds is not known.

Pooled together were second doses at about 4 or about 12 weeks. TCRdb keeps only in-frame clones here, not all; method: immunoSEQ multiplex PCR. The table has 140,000 to 150,000 clones, around 90% seen once. Trimming stripped 0 bases from V and 10 bases from J, with 17 bases between. CDR3 length: 15 amino acids. Germline assignment: CDR1 SGDLS and CDR2 YYNGEE. This specimen consisted of peripheral blood, obtained 28 days after the second AZD1222 dose. The sequence was collected from an adult who received the AZD1222 COVID-19 vaccine. V is TRBV9 and J is TRBJ2-1; a weak D match, TRBD2 (5 bases). In DNA, the CDR3 is TGTGCCAGCAGCGTAGCTGAGGGCGGTGTGGAGGAGCAGTTCTTC. Its protein product is CASSVAEGGVEEQFF. The whole variable domain, remainder taken from reference TRBV9 and TRBJ2-1, is DSGVTQTPKHLITATGQRVTLRCSPRSGDLSVYWYQQSLDQGLQFLIQYYNGEERAKGNILERFSAQQFPDLHSELNLSSLELGDSALYFCASSVAEGGVEEQFFGPGTRLTVL.